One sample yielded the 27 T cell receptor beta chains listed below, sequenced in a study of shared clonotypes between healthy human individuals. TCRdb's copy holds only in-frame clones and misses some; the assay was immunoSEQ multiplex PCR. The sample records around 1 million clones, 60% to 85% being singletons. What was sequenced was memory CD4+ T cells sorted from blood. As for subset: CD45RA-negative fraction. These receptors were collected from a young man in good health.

The CDR3 here is CATNPRVRTSGSLYEQYF. In DNA form, the CDR3 reads TGTGCCACCAACCCCAGGGTTAGGACTAGCGGGAGTTTATACGAGCAGTACTTC. The chain links TRBV7-9 to TRBJ2-7; TRBD2 agrees at 13 bases. CDR3 length: 18 amino acids. Germline values: CDR1 SEHNR, CDR2 FQNEAQ (reference sequence). V dropped 10 bases and J dropped 4; count of bases not matched to a gene: 19.

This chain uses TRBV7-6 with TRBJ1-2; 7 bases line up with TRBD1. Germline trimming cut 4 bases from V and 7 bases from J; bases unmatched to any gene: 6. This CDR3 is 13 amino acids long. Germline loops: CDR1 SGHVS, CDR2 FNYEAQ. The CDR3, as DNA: TGTGCCAGCAGCTCCCAGACAGGGTCTGGCTACACCTTC. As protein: CASSSQTGSGYTF.

CDR3 coding DNA: TGTGCCAGCAGCCCCTGGGGGGGGTTGAACACCGGGGAGCTGTTTTTT. Translated, it gives CASSPWGGLNTGELFF. The V call is TRBV7-9, the J call TRBJ2-2; TRBD2 matches at 7 bases. The J segment lost 1 base and the V segment lost 5 bases, leaving 7 bases of the junction unmatched. Germline lookup yields CDR1 SEHNR and CDR2 FQNEAQ (reference sequence). This CDR3 is built from 16 residues.

Here the CDR3 DNA reads TGTGCCAGCAGTCGGAAGAGTAGCGGCGACTACGAGCAGTACTTC. Residues: CASSRKSSGDYEQYF. The chain has TRBV27 and TRBJ2-7, with D possibly matching TRBD2 (6 bases). The CDR3 consists of 15 residues. CDR1 MNHEY and CDR2 SMNVEV come from the germline V gene (reference sequence). The ends were cut back, 5 bases at V and 3 bases at J, with 17 bases in the middle.

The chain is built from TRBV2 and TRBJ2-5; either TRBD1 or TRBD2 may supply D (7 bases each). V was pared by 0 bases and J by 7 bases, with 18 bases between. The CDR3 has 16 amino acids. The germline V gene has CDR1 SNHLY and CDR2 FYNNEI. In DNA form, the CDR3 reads TGTGCCAGCAGTGAAGCCCCCGGAGCAGGGGGGGGGACCCAGTACTTC. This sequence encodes CASSEAPGAGGGTQYF.

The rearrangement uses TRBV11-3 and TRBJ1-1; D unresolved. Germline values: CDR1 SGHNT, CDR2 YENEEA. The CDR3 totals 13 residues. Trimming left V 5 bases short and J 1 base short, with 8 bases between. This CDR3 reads CASSEGSNTEAFF. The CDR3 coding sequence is TGTGCCAGCAGCGAGGGATCGAACACTGAAGCTTTCTTT.

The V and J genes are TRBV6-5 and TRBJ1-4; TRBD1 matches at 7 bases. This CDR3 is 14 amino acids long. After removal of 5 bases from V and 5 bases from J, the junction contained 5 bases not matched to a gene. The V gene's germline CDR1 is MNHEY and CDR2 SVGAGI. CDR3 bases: TGTGCCAGCAGTCCCCCGGGACAGAATGAAAAACTGTTTTTT. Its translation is CASSPPGQNEKLFF.

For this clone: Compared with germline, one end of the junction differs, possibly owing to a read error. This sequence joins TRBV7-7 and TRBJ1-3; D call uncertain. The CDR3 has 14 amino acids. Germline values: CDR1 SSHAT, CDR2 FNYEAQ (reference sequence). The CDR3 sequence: CASSLGLSGNTIYF. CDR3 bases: TGTGCTAGCAGCTTAGGGTTATCTGGAAACACCATATATTTT.

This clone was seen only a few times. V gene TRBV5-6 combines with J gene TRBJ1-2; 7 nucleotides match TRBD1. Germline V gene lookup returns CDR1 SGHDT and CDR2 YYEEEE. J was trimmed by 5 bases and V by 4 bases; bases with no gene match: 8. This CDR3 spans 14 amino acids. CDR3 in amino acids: CASSTGTVSYGYTF. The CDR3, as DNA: TGTGCCAGCAGCACCGGGACAGTTTCATATGGCTACACCTTC.

CDR3 sequence (DNA): TGCGCCAGCAGCCCGGGGGCGGGAGAGCAGTACTTC. This sequence encodes CASSPGAGEQYF. The chain joins TRBV5-1 to TRBJ2-7; D could derive from TRBD1 or TRBD2 (6 bases each). Deletions cut 4 bases from V and 7 bases from J, with 12 bases between. Looked up from germline, CDR1 is SGHRS and CDR2 is YFSETQ. This CDR3 contains 12 residues.

CDR3 nucleotides: TGTGCCAGCAATTTAGGGCCCCAGCCCCAGCATTTT. Its protein is CASNLGPQPQHF. The chain carries TRBV6-1 and TRBJ1-5; D is unresolved. Trimming shortened V by 7 bases and J by 7 bases, and 11 bases separated the two germline ends. The V gene's germline CDR1 is MNHNS and CDR2 SASEGT. This CDR3 comprises 12 residues.

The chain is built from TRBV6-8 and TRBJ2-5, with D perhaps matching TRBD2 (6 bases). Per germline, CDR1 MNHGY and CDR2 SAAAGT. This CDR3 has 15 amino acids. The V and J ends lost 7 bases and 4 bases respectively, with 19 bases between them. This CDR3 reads CASTRGAGIGETQYF. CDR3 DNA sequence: TGTGCCAGCACAAGGGGCGCGGGGATTGGAGAGACCCAGTACTTC.

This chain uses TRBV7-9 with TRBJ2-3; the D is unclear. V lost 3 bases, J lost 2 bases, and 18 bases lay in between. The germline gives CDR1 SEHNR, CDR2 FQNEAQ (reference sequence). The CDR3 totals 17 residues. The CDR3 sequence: CASSLSPGEPATDTQYF. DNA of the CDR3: TGTGCCAGCAGCTTGTCCCCTGGGGAACCGGCCACAGATACGCAGTATTTT.

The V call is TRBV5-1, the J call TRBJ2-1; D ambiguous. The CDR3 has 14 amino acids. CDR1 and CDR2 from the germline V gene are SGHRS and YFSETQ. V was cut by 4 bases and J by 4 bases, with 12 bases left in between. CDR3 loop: CASSPLEAYNEQFF. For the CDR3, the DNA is TGCGCCAGCAGCCCCCTAGAAGCATACAATGAGCAGTTCTTC.

The CDR3 protein is CASSLESGANTGELFF. For the CDR3, the DNA is TGCGCCAGCAGCTTGGAGTCAGGCGCGAACACCGGGGAGCTGTTTTTT. The chain carries TRBV5-1 and TRBJ2-2; the D is unclear. The CDR3 is made up of 16 amino acids. Trimming shortened V by 0 bases and J by 0 bases, and 9 bases separated the two germline ends. The germline V gene has CDR1 SGHRS and CDR2 YFSETQ.

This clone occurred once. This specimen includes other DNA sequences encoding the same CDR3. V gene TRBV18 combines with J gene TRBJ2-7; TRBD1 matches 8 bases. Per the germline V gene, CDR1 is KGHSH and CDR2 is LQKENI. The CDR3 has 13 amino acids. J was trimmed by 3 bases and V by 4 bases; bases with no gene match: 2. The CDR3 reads CASSRGQDYEQYF. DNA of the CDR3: TGTGCCAGCTCACGGGGACAGGACTACGAGCAGTACTTC.

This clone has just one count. The CDR3, as DNA: TGTGCCAGCAGTATTGCTTCCCGGGATGAGACCCAGTACTTC. Protein product: CASSIASRDETQYF. The rearrangement links TRBV5-4 to TRBJ2-5; weak D call: TRBD2 (5 bases). Germline lookup yields CDR1 SGHNT and CDR2 YYREEE (reference sequence). Trimming took off 5 bases at V and 5 bases at J, with 16 bases between the two ends. CDR3 size: 14 residues. Drawing the rest from reference TRBV5-4 and TRBJ2-5, the complete variable domain is ETGVTQSPTHLIKTRGQQVTLRCSSQSGHNTVSWYQQALGQGPQFIFQYYREEENGRGNFPPRFSGLQFPNYSSELNVNALELDDSALYLCASSIASRDETQYFGPGTRLLVL.

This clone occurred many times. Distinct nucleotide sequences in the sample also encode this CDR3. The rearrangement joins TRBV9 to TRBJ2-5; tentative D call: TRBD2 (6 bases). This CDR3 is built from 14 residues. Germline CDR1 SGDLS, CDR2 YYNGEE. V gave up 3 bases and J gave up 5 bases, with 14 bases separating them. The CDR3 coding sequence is TGTGCCAGCAGCGACGGGGGTTCAGTGGAGACCCAGTACTTC. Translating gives CASSDGGSVETQYF.

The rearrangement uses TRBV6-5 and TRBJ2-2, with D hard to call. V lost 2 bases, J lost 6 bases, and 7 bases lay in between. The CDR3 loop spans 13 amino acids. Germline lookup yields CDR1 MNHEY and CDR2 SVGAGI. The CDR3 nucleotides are TGTGCCAGCAGTTACGACCATCCCGGGGAGCTGTTTTTT. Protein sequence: CASSYDHPGELFF.

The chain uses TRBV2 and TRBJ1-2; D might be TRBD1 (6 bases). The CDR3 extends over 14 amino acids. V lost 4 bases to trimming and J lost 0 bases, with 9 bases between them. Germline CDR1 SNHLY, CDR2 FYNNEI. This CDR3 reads CASSAKGANYGYTF. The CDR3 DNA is TGTGCCAGCAGTGCAAAGGGGGCTAACTATGGCTACACCTTC.

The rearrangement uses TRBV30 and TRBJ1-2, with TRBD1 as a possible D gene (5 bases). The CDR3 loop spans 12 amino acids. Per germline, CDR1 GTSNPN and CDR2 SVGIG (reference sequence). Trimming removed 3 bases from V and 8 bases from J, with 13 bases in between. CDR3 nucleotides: TGTGCCTGGAGGGACAAAGGCTACGGCTACACCTTC. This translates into CAWRDKGYGYTF.

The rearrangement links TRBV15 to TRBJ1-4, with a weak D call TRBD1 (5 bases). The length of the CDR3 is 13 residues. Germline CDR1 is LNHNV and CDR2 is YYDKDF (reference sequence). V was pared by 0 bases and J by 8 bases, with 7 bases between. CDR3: CATSREGGEKLFF. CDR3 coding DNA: TGTGCCACCAGCAGAGAGGGGGGAGAAAAACTGTTTTTT.

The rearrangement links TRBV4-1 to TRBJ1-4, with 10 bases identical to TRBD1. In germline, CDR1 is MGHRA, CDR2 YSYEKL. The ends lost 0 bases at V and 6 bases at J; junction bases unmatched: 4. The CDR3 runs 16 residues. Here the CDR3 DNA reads TGCGCCAGCAGCCAAGAGACAGGGGGCGGTGATGAAAAACTGTTTTTT. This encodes CASSQETGGGDEKLFF.

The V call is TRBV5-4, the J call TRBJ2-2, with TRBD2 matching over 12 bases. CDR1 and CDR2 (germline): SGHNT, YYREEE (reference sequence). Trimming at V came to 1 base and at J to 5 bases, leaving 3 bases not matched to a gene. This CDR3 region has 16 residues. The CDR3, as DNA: TGTGCCAGCAGCTTGCTAGCGGGGGGGCAAACCGGGGAGCTGTTTTTT. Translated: CASSLLAGGQTGELFF.

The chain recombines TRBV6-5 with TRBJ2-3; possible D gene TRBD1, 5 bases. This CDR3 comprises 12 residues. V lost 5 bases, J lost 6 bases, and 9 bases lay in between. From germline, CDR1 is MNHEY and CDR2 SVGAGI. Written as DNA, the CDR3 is TGTGCCAGCAGTGCCCGACAGGATACGCAGTATTTT. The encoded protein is CASSARQDTQYF.

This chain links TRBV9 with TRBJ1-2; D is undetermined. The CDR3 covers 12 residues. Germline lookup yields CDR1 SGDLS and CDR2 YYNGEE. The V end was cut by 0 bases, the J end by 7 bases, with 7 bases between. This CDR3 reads CASSVGSGGYTF. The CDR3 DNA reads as TGTGCCAGCAGCGTAGGATCAGGTGGCTACACCTTC. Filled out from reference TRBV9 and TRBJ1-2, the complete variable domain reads DSGVTQTPKHLITATGQRVTLRCSPRSGDLSVYWYQQSLDQGLQFLIQYYNGEERAKGNILERFSAQQFPDLHSELNLSSLELGDSALYFCASSVGSGGYTFGSGTRLTVV.

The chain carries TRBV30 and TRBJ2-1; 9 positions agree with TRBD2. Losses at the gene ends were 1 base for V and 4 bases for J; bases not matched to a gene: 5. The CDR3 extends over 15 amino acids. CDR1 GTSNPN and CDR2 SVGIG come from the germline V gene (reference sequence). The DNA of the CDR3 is TGTGCCTGGAGTGATCGGCGGGGGGGTTACAATGAGCAGTTCTTC. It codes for CAWSDRRGGYNEQFF.